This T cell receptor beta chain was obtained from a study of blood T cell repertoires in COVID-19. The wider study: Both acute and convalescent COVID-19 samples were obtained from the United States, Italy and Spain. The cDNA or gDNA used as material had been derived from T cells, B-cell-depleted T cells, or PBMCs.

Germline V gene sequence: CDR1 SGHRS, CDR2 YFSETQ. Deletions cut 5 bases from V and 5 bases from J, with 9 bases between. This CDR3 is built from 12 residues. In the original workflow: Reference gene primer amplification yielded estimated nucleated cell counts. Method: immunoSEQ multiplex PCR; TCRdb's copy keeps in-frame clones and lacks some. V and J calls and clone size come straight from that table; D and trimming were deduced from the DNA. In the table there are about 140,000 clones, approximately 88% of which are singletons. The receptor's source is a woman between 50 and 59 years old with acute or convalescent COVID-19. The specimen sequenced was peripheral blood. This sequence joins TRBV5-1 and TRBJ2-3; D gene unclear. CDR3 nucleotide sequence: TGCGCCAGCAGTCGAACGGGAGATACGCAGTATTTT. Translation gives CASSRTGDTQYF. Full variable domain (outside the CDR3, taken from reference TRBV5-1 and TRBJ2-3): KAGVTQTPRYLIKTRGQQVTLSCSPISGHRSVSWYQQTPGQGLQFLFEYFSETQRNKGNFPGRFSGRQFSNSRSEMNVSTLELGDSALYLCASSRTGDTQYFGPGTRLTVL.